The next 8 T cell receptor beta chains were all read from a single sample in a study of response to subunit inactivated influenza vaccine. TCRdb analysed the RT-PCR reads with MiXCR anew, one entry per CDR3 protein. The sample records under 500,000 distinct CDR3 sequences, 9.5% to 12% being singletons. The material was PBMCs from blood, obtained 45 days after vaccination. The receptor set was obtained from a man aged 50 or older who received an inactivated influenza vaccine.

This clonotype appeared many times. V gene TRBV12-3 or TRBV12-4 combines with J gene TRBJ2-6; D is undetermined. The CDR3 extends over 10 amino acids. V dropped 5 bases and J dropped 9 bases, with 2 bases sitting between them. The CDR3 nucleotides read TGTGCCAGCAGTATCAACGTCCTGACTTTC. Its protein is CASSINVLTF.

A few counts support this clonotype. The chain uses TRBV6-1 and TRBJ2-1; TRBD2 might be the D (7 bases). Trimming took off 7 bases at V and 5 bases at J, with 18 bases between the two ends. This CDR3 spans 15 amino acids. CDR1 is MNHNS and CDR2 is SASEGT in the germline V gene. This CDR3 is CASILGGGNDNEQFF. As DNA, the CDR3 is TGTGCCAGCATCTTAGGGGGGGGCAACGACAATGAGCAGTTCTTC.

This clonotype appeared a few times. No conserved phenylalanine or tryptophan is present at the end of the CDR3, so a read error is the likely explanation. The rearrangement joins TRBV20-1 to TRBJ2-7; 11 bases line up with TRBD2. Germline V gene sequence: CDR1 DFQATT, CDR2 SNEGSKA (reference sequence). V shed 3 bases, J shed 1 base, and the junction held 8 bases outside the gene matches. The CDR3 extends over 16 amino acids. The CDR3 bases are TGCAGTGCTAGTTGGCTAGCGGGGGGCGGGTCCTACGAGCAGTACTAC. Its translation: CSASWLAGGGSYEQYY.

This chain joins TRBV3-1 and TRBJ2-1; TRBD1 is a possible D gene (6 bases). V gave up 4 bases and J gave up 4 bases, with 17 bases separating them. Germline CDR1 is LGHDT and CDR2 is YNNKEL (reference sequence). The CDR3 length is 16 residues. The CDR3 nucleotides are TGTGCCAGCAGCCTCAGGGGATCACGGGGTTACAATGAGCAGTTCTTC. Its translation: CASSLRGSRGYNEQFF.

The gene calls are TRBV12-5 and TRBJ2-5; D uncertain. Trimming removed 0 bases from V and 4 bases from J, with 9 bases in between. The CDR3 loop spans 14 amino acids. Per germline, CDR1 LGHNT and CDR2 FRNRAP. Written as DNA, the CDR3 is TGTGCTAGTGGTTTGGTACCGACACCAGAGACCCAGTACTTC. Protein sequence: CASGLVPTPETQYF.

This clonotype was recorded a few times. The chain recombines TRBV20-1 with TRBJ1-1; TRBD1 matches 7 bases. Germline-derived CDR1 and CDR2 are DFQATT and SNEGSKA (reference sequence). The length of the CDR3 is 14 residues. The DNA for the CDR3 is TGCAGCCCTGTACGCGCGGCAGGGGGCACTGAAGCTTTCTTT. The encoded protein is CSPVRAAGGTEAFF.

This clonotype was seen a handful of times. The chain joins TRBV5-1 to TRBJ2-3; TRBD1 matches 7 bases. Germline V gene sequence: CDR1 SGHRS, CDR2 YFSETQ. V dropped 0 bases and J dropped 3; count of bases not matched to a gene: 4. CDR3 length: 15 amino acids. The CDR3 sequence: CASSLEGGKTDTQYF. DNA for the CDR3: TGCGCCAGCAGCTTGGAAGGGGGCAAGACAGATACGCAGTATTTT.

The sample holds many counts of this clonotype. The CDR3 here is CASSQEQGQPQHF. The DNA for the CDR3 is TGCGCCAGCAGCCAAGAACAGGGACAGCCCCAGCATTTT. J is TRBJ1-5 and V is TRBV4-3; D is possibly TRBD1 (6 bases). The CDR3 is 13 amino acids. CDR1 and CDR2 from the germline V gene are LGHNA and YSLEER. Trimming stripped 0 bases from V and 7 bases from J, with 7 bases between.